This T cell receptor beta chain was captured in a study of graft-versus-host responses after intestinal transplantation (TCRdb year 2021). For context, the study as a whole: The transplants that recipients received were multivisceral, liver-intestinal, or isolated intestinal. All recipients received anti-thymocyte globulin induction followed by maintenance tacrolimus and steroids for approximately 3 years. After intestinal transplantation, graft-versus-host and host-versus-graft alloreactive T cell clones were followed in the graft, circulation and bone marrow using bulk TCR-beta CDR3 sequencing. Alloreactive clones were identified by sequencing pre-transplant mixed lymphocyte reaction products and comparing them with unstimulated pre-transplant donor and recipient T cells. Of the roughly 24 intestinal transplant recipients enrolled in the cohort, one of whom was a retransplant, a few patients without pretransplant specimens were excluded. Donor T cell macrochimerism was defined as a peak of at least 4% donor T cells among recipient peripheral blood mononuclear cells. Samples from a few later patients were sequenced in-house on an Illumina MiSeq with MiXCR processing rather than by the commercial service. Broad study findings and their caveats: High GvH to HvG T cell clonal ratios were observed in the allografts of patients with donor T cell macrochimerism. GvH clones turned up in recipient bone marrow, with some appearing earlier in ileal mucosa or blood, a pattern consistent with an intestinal mucosal origin. Conclusions were limited by the relatively low number and heterogeneity of intestinal transplant patients. Peak levels of circulating GvH clones were associated with declines in HvG clones early after transplant.

The sample's time point label is to be understood as: cells obtained before transplantation from donor or recipient. CD3+CD4+ and CD3+CD8+ populations were FACS-sorted from unstimulated pre-transplant donor and recipient cells taken from spleen or lymph nodes. As regards this clone: Its antigen is currently not known. The record has no base qualities; no much larger clone is one base away.

Receptor libraries were prepared by the immunoSEQ multiplex PCR assay. In most patients, genomic DNA was isolated using the Qiagen DNeasy Blood and Tissue Kit and sent frozen to Adaptive Biotechnologies for TCR sequencing. Adaptive Biotechnologies carried out high-throughput TCR-beta CDR3 sequencing of genomic DNA for most patients. On the study's bioinformatics: Adaptive's ImmunoSEQ software was the source of the TCR sequencing data for approximately 18 patients, while a few other patients were processed with MiXCR and VDJtools. CD4 versus CD8 sorting errors were corrected by removing sequences found in both subsets at a frequency ratio below 5:1. CDR3 nucleotide sequences shared by donor and recipient were removed because the origin of these sequences could not be assigned. To count as alloreactive, a clone needed at least 2-fold expansion over unstimulated cells and a minimum CFSE-low frequency of 0.002% (template counts) or 0.001% (read counts). Mappable clones were those detected in sequenced pre-transplant spleen, lymph node, or MLR CFSE-low populations of the donor or recipient. Cumulative frequency of alloreactive clones was calculated as a percentage of all sequences weighted by copy number. The clones in this table, taken by TCRdb from immuneACCESS, are in-frame only. Not every clone is retained; where verified, under half of the shortfall comes from an unresolved V gene, and the cause of the rest is unknown. V, J and clone size derive from that table, while D and trimming were established from the DNA sequence. This sample lists about 47,000 clones; around 95% were detected once. Around 0.23% of the sample lies in the top ten.

The CDR3 goes from the cysteine to the phenylalanine over 13 residues. Just CDR3 DNA is preserved here, 39 bases in frame from base 1. V is pared back by 2 bases and J by 5 bases, with 8 bases lying between the germline termini. Via the germline V gene, CDR1 is SGHDT and CDR2 YYEEEE. The TCR sequence derives from a human donor who was the organ donor for an intestinal transplant. The chain joins TRBV5-6 to TRBJ2-1; no D segment can be confidently identified. Here the sequenced sample was unstimulated CD8+ T cells sorted from spleen or lymph node cells, taken before transplant. The nucleotide sequence reads TGTGCCAGCAGCTTTGGCGGAAACAATGAGCAGTTCTTC. The resulting protein is CASSFGGNNEQFF. The reference TRBV5-6 and TRBJ2-1 proteins fill in what lies around the CDR3, so the full variable domain reads DAGVTQSPTHLIKTRGQQVTLRCSPKSGHDTVSWYQQALGQGPQFIFQYYEEEERQRGNFPDRFSGHQFPNYSSELNVNALLLGDSALYLCASSFGGNNEQFFGPGTRLTVL.